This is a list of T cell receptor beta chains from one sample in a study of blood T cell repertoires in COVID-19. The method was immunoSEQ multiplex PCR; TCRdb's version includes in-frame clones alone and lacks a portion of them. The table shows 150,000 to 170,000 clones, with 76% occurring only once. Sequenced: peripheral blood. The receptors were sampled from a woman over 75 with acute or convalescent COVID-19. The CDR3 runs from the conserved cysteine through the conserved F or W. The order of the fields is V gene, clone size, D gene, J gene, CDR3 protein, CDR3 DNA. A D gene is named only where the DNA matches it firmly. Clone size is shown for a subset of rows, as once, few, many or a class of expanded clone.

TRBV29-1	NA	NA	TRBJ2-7	CSVETQTGNQYF	TGCAGCGTTGAAACCCAAACGGGGAACCAGTACTTC
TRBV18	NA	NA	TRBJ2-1	CASSPQALSSYNEQFF	TGTGCCAGCTCACCACAAGCGCTTAGCTCCTACAATGAGCAGTTCTTC
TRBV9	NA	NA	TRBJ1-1	CASSVGAGALNTEAFF	TGTGCCAGCAGCGTAGGAGCTGGGGCATTAAACACTGAAGCTTTCTTT
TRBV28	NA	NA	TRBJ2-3	CASRDSSTDTQYF	TGTGCCAGCAGAGACTCTAGCACAGATACGCAGTATTTT
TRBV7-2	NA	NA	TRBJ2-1	CASSLGREDEQFF	TGTGCCAGCAGCTTAGGCAGGGAGGATGAGCAGTTCTTC
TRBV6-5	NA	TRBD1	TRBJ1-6	CASSRDRDYNSPLHF	TGTGCCAGCAGTCGGGACAGGGACTATAATTCACCCCTCCACTTT
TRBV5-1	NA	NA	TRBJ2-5	CASSLGTGWQQETQYF	TGCGCCAGCAGCTTGGGAACAGGGTGGCAGCAAGAGACCCAGTACTTC
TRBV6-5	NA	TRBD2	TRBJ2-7	CASSLGTSGGYEQYF	TGTGCCAGCAGCTTGGGGACTAGCGGGGGCTACGAGCAGTACTTC
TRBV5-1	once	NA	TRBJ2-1	CASSLDDLGHSYNEQFF	TGCGCCAGCAGCTTGGATGATCTGGGACACTCCTACAATGAGCAGTTCTTC
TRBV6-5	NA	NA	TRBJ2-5	CASSWTGTSQETQYF	TGTGCCAGCAGTTGGACCGGGACTTCCCAAGAGACCCAGTACTTC
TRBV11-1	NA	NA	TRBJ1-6	CASSLGVTGSSPLHF	TGTGCCAGCAGCTTAGGGGTAACAGGGAGTTCACCCCTCCACTTT
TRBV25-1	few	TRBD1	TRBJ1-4	CASTPGQVGEGEKLFF	TGTGCCAGCACCCCGGGACAGGTGGGGGAAGGGGAAAAACTGTTTTTT
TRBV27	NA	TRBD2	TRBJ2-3	CASSLAGLRTDTQYF	TGTGCCAGCAGTTTGGCGGGACTAAGAACAGATACGCAGTATTTT
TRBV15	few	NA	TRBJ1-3	CATSRDRGGNTIYF	TGTGCCACCAGCAGAGATCGAGGGGGAAACACCATATATTTT
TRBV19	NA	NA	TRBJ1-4	CASSYYGDGDEKLFF	TGTGCCAGTAGTTACTACGGGGATGGGGATGAAAAACTGTTTTTT
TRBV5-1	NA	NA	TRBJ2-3	CASSDPGSTDTQYF	TGCGCCAGCAGCGATCCAGGGAGCACAGATACGCAGTATTTT
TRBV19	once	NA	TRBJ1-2	CASSIAADRPTNYGYTF	TGTGCCAGTAGTATTGCCGCCGACAGGCCAACTAACTATGGCTACACCTTC
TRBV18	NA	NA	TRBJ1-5	CASSYAGVLSNQPQHF	TGTGCCAGCTCCTATGCGGGGGTTCTTAGCAATCAGCCCCAGCATTTT
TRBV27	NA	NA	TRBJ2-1	CASSPEGYNEQFF	TGTGCCAGCAGTCCCGAGGGCTACAATGAGCAGTTCTTC
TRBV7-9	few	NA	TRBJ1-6	CASSYWTDNSPLHF	TGTGCCAGCAGCTACTGGACAGATAATTCACCCCTCCACTTT
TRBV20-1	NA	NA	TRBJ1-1	CSASGQGLTEAFF	TGCAGTGCTAGTGGCCAGGGCCTCACTGAAGCTTTCTTT
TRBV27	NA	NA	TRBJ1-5	CASRAGVGWYQPQHF	TGTGCCAGCAGAGCAGGGGTCGGGTGGTATCAGCCCCAGCATTTT
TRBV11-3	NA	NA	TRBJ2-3	CASSLVGGDTQYF	TGTGCCAGCAGCTTAGTCGGAGGAGATACGCAGTATTTT
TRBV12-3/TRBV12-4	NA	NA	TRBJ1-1	CASSQTGQGEAFF	TGTGCCAGCAGTCAGACAGGCCAGGGTGAAGCTTTCTTT
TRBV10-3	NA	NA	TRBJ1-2	CAISESGGNYGYTF	TGTGCCATCAGTGAGTCTGGGGGGAACTATGGCTACACCTTC
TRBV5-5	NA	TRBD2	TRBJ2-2	CASSSNREAFRGELFF	TGTGCCAGCAGCAGCAACCGGGAGGCTTTCCGCGGGGAGCTGTTTTTT
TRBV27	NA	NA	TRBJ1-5	CASSFSQNQPQHF	TGTGCCAGCAGTTTTTCTCAGAATCAGCCCCAGCATTTT